This TCR beta chain was identified during a study of cytomegalovirus exposure and HLA in healthy donors. At the level of the study: From donors who were HLA-typed, an early data release held 65 million to 85 million unique TCRs. Study-wide findings and caveats: A later analysis found TCR association rates differed by HLA locus, highest for DRB1 and lowest for HLA-C. According to an earlier analysis, most TCR beta V segments yielded productive rearrangements about 87% or about 30% of the time. Some V segments, TRBV6-2 and TRBV6-3 among them, were indistinguishable and were therefore excluded.

Vbeta (60) and Jbeta (13) primers were used in the PCR. Clones were sequenced by immunoSEQ multiplex PCR, and TCRdb holds only the in-frame ones, with some missing. Of roughly 120,000 clones in the sample, about 81% were seen once. The CDR3 runs 11 residues. Germline V CDR1 and CDR2: SGHTA, FQGNSA. Trimming pared 2 bases from V and 6 bases from J, leaving 5 bases between. This clone was seen a few times. The target antigen is unknown. The chain is built from TRBV7-2 and TRBJ2-7; no clear D gene. The source is a woman aged 25 to 39 in good health and CMV-seronegative. The specimen sequenced was PBMCs. The CDR3 sequence is CASSLHVEQYF. In DNA form, the CDR3 reads TGTGCCAGCAGCTTACATGTCGAGCAGTACTTC.